These T cell receptor beta chains were read from a single sample in a study of T-cell reconstitution after alpha-beta-depleted transplantation in children. TCRdb reanalysed the PCR reads using MiXCR and keeps one entry per CDR3 protein. This table has 500,000 or so distinct CDR3 sequences, 30% to 35% appearing once. The sample consisted of PBMCs from the stem cell graft donor, taken from the stem cell graft. Receptors were obtained from a human donor who donated a stem cell graft to a child with aplastic anemia. Each CDR3 is given with its conserved first and last residue. The order of the fields is J gene, V gene, D gene, clone size, CDR3 DNA, CDR3 protein. A D gene is named only where the DNA matches it firmly. The size field is filled for only some rows; it gives once, few, many or a size class.

J: TRBJ1-2; V: TRBV18; D: TRBD1; size: .; DNA: TGTGCCAGCTCACGGTCACAGGGGATGGATGGCTACACCTTC; CDR3: CASSRSQGMDGYTF
J: TRBJ2-2; V: TRBV29-1; D: .; size: few; DNA: TGCAGCGCTAGAGGGGACCGAGCGAACACCGGGGAGCTGTTTTTT; CDR3: CSARGDRANTGELFF
J: TRBJ2-1; V: TRBV20-1; D: TRBD2; size: .; DNA: TGCAGTGCTCCAGTAGCGGGAGGGCCCTACAATGAGCAGTTCTTC; CDR3: CSAPVAGGPYNEQFF
J: TRBJ2-3; V: TRBV5-1; D: .; size: .; DNA: TGCGCCAGCAGCTTGGATATAGGAGTCACAGATACGCAGTATTTT; CDR3: CASSLDIGVTDTQYF
J: TRBJ2-3; V: TRBV19; D: .; size: few; DNA: TGTGCCAGTAGTATACGCGATACGCAGTATTTT; CDR3: CASSIRDTQYF
J: TRBJ1-2; V: TRBV6-1; D: TRBD1; size: .; DNA: TGTGCCAGCAGGGAAACAGGGGGCGCAGTCTATGGCTACACCTTC; CDR3: CASRETGGAVYGYTF
J: TRBJ2-3; V: TRBV28; D: TRBD1; size: .; DNA: TGTGCCAGCAGGGGGACCGGGACAGGGACAGATACGCAGTATTTT; CDR3: CASRGTGTGTDTQYF
J: TRBJ1-2; V: TRBV7-2; D: .; size: .; DNA: TGTGCCAGCAGCTTAGTCAGGGTGCGGATCAGCCGATATGGCTACACCTTC; CDR3: CASSLVRVRISRYGYTF
J: TRBJ1-2; V: TRBV20-1; D: .; size: few; DNA: TGCAGTGCTAGGCCGAACACTAACTATGGCTACACCTTC; CDR3: CSARPNTNYGYTF
J: TRBJ2-7; V: TRBV20-1; D: TRBD2; size: few; DNA: TGCAGTGCTGACCTGAGCGGGATTTACGAGCAGTACTTC; CDR3: CSADLSGIYEQYF
J: TRBJ2-1; V: TRBV5-1; D: TRBD2; size: few; DNA: TGCGCCAGCAGGGGACTAGCGGGAACCAATGAGCAGTTCTTC; CDR3: CASRGLAGTNEQFF
J: TRBJ1-5; V: TRBV12-5; D: .; size: few; DNA: TGTGCTAGTGGTTTGGCGCAGGGGAGCAATCAGCCCCAGCATTTT; CDR3: CASGLAQGSNQPQHF
J: TRBJ1-2; V: TRBV28; D: .; size: few; DNA: TGTGCCAGCAGTCTGAGACAGAGCTACACCTTC; CDR3: CASSLRQSYTF
J: TRBJ2-6; V: TRBV5-1; D: .; size: .; DNA: TGCGCCAGCAGCCCAACGGGGGCCAACGTCCTGACTTTC; CDR3: CASSPTGANVLTF
J: TRBJ2-7; V: TRBV7-3; D: .; size: few; DNA: TGTGCCAGCAGCTTAATCGACAGCGCCGAGCAGTACTTC; CDR3: CASSLIDSAEQYF